Shown below are 10 T cell receptor beta chains from a single sample sequenced in a study of blood T cell repertoires in COVID-19. The protocol was immunoSEQ multiplex PCR, while the TCRdb copy is restricted to in-frame clones and leaves out a portion. The sample lists roughly 100,000 clones; roughly 82% were seen once. Sequences were obtained from peripheral blood. The source of these receptors is a man aged 55 to 70 with acute or convalescent COVID-19.

The chain combines TRBV29-1 with TRBJ2-3; D is unresolved. The length of the CDR3 is 13 residues. Per the germline V gene, CDR1 is SQVTM and CDR2 is ANQGSEA. Trimming removed 3 bases at V and 0 bases at J, with 7 bases between. The CDR3 bases are TGCAGCGTTGACCCGAGAAGCACAGATACGCAGTATTTT. Amino acids: CSVDPRSTDTQYF.

The chain joins TRBV5-6 to TRBJ1-1; D gene unclear. V lost 6 bases and J 7 bases, leaving 13 bases between the germline ends. CDR3 length equals 12 residues. Per the germline V gene, CDR1 is SGHDT and CDR2 is YYEEEE. The CDR3 loop reads CASTTTGNEAFF. CDR3 in DNA: TGTGCCAGCACCACTACCGGGAATGAAGCTTTCTTT.

V usage is TRBV28 and J usage is TRBJ1-4; possibly TRBD1 for D (5 bases). Trimming removed 2 bases at V and 6 bases at J, with 19 bases between. CDR1 is MDHEN, CDR2 SYDVKM, per germline. The CDR3 loop spans 17 amino acids. The CDR3 protein is CASSLGSTGSLHEKLFF. The CDR3 DNA reads TGTGCCAGCAGTTTAGGAAGCACAGGTTCTCTCCATGAAAAACTGTTTTTT. Using reference TRBV28 and TRBJ1-4 for the parts outside the CDR3, the full variable domain is DVKVTQSSRYLVKRTGEKVFLECVQDMDHENMFWYRQDPGLGLRLIYFSYDVKMKEKGDIPEGYSVSREKKERFSLILESASTNQTSMYLCASSLGSTGSLHEKLFFGSGTQLSVL.

CDR3 sequence: CASSFRTGGSSYNSPLHF. CDR3 nucleotides: TGTGCCAGCAGCTTTCGCACAGGGGGGAGCTCCTATAATTCACCCCTCCACTTT. J is TRBJ1-6 and V is TRBV7-9; 8 positions match TRBD1. The germline V gene encodes CDR1 SEHNR and CDR2 FQNEAQ (reference sequence). The CDR3 has 18 amino acids. J lost 0 bases, V lost 3 bases, and 7 bases had no gene match.

The V and J genes are TRBV6-5 and TRBJ1-5; D may be TRBD1 (5 bases). Trimming pared 6 bases from V and 5 bases from J, leaving 8 bases between. CDR1 and CDR2 from the germline V gene are MNHEY and SVGAGI. This CDR3 comprises 12 residues. CDR3 nucleotides: TGTGCCAGCAGGGGAGGGGATCAGCCCCAGCATTTT. This translates into CASRGGDQPQHF.

The gene calls are TRBV5-1 and TRBJ2-1; tentative D call: TRBD1 (5 bases). The ends were cut back, 0 bases at V and 8 bases at J, with 12 bases in the middle. Germline assignment: CDR1 SGHRS and CDR2 YFSETQ. The CDR3 is 14 amino acids. The CDR3 region has the DNA TGCGCCAGCAGCTTGGTACCAGGGAATGATGAGCAGTTCTTC. Its translation: CASSLVPGNDEQFF.

DNA of the CDR3: TGTGCCAGCTCCCAAAATCCGGGTAGGAGTGGCGCGCCGGTGTTTTTT. Amino acids: CASSQNPGRSGAPVFF. The chain is built from TRBV18 and TRBJ1-4, with D hard to call. CDR1 is KGHSH, CDR2 LQKENI, per germline. The CDR3 contains 16 residues. Trimming pared 6 bases from V and 15 bases from J, leaving 29 bases between.

The chain combines TRBV11-3 with TRBJ1-1; a possible D gene is TRBD1 (5 bases). V was pared by 5 bases and J by 6 bases, with 16 bases between. Germline-derived CDR1 and CDR2 are SGHNT and YENEEA. This CDR3 is 14 amino acids long. CDR3 nucleotide sequence: TGTGCCAGCAGCCCTAGGGAGGGGAAGGCTGAAGCTTTCTTT. It translates to CASSPREGKAEAFF.

V is TRBV27 and J is TRBJ1-1; no clear D gene. CDR1 and CDR2 (germline): MNHEY, SMNVEV (reference sequence). This CDR3 has 14 residues. V lost 6 bases to trimming and J lost 0 bases, with 11 bases between them. The CDR3 nucleotides are TGTGCCAGCAGAGTCGGAGGGATGAACACTGAAGCTTTCTTT. It yields the protein CASRVGGMNTEAFF.

The CDR3 DNA reads as TGCAGTGCCAGTAGGACTCATCTCAAAAACATTCAGTACTTC. Amino acid sequence: CSASRTHLKNIQYF. This chain connects TRBV20-1 to TRBJ2-4; TRBD2 is a possible D gene (5 bases). Germline assignment: CDR1 DFQATT and CDR2 SNEGSKA (reference sequence). The CDR3 consists of 14 residues. With 6 bases removed from V and 3 bases from J, the gap between germline ends came to 15 bases.